The 12 T cell receptor beta chains below were found in one sample sequenced in a study of blood T cell repertoires in COVID-19. Profiled with immunoSEQ multiplex PCR; TCRdb holds only in-frame clones, not every one. The sample carries 450,000 to 500,000 clones, 70% to 90% recorded once. The sequenced sample was peripheral blood. These receptors were obtained from a human donor in a cohort sampled during active COVID-19.

V usage is TRBV27 and J usage is TRBJ1-2; a weak D match, TRBD1 (6 bases). The CDR3 has 17 amino acids. Germline CDR1 and CDR2: MNHEY and SMNVEV (reference sequence). Between the trimmed V and J ends, which lost 6 bases and 0 bases, there was a span of 20 bases. CDR3 in amino acids: CASRVGGGALSNYGYTF. DNA for the CDR3: TGTGCCAGCAGAGTAGGGGGGGGCGCCTTATCTAACTATGGCTACACCTTC.

V and J are TRBV6-4 and TRBJ2-1; 10 bases agree with TRBD2. V was pared by 10 bases and J by 9 bases, with 9 bases of the junction left unmatched. From germline, CDR1 is MRHNA and CDR2 SNTAGT. The CDR3 is 13 residues long. CDR3 nucleotide sequence: TGTGCCAACCTCCAAGCGGGAGGGCCTGAGCAGTTCTTC. Translating it yields CANLQAGGPEQFF.

The rearrangement joins TRBV18 to TRBJ2-5, with 9 bases lining up with TRBD2. V lost 3 bases, J lost 4 bases, and 9 bases stayed unmatched. From germline, CDR1 is KGHSH and CDR2 LQKENI. The CDR3 spans 16 residues. CDR3 nucleotide sequence: TGTGCCAGCTCACCCAATCCTTCACTAGCGGGAGAGACCCAGTACTTC. It codes for CASSPNPSLAGETQYF.

The V and J genes are TRBV15 and TRBJ2-7; the D gene is possibly TRBD2 (6 bases). V was cut by 5 bases and J by 0 bases, with 11 bases left in between. The CDR3 sequence is 14 residues long. From germline, CDR1 is LNHNV and CDR2 YYDKDF (reference sequence). CDR3 in amino acids: CATSGSGFSYEQYF. In nucleotides, the CDR3 is TGTGCCACCAGCGGGAGCGGGTTCTCCTACGAGCAGTACTTC.

V gene TRBV10-3 combines with J gene TRBJ2-3; D may correspond to TRBD1 or TRBD2 (5 bases each). The CDR3 totals 15 residues. Trimming left V 10 bases short and J 2 bases short, with 19 bases between. Germline V gene data show CDR1 as ENHRY and CDR2 as SYGVKD. CDR3 nucleotide sequence: TGTGCCACCAGAGGGGCCGGCCGTTCCACAGATACGCAGTATTTT. This codes for CATRGAGRSTDTQYF.

V and J are TRBV28 and TRBJ1-2; D perhaps matches TRBD1 (6 bases). Germline V gene lookup returns CDR1 MDHEN and CDR2 SYDVKM. Trimming left V 3 bases short and J 3 bases short, with 17 bases between. This CDR3 has 16 residues. The CDR3 DNA reads TGTGCCAGCAGTTTGGCGAACAGGGAGAAGGACTATGGCTACACCTTC. Residues: CASSLANREKDYGYTF.

This clone was detected only once. The chain joins TRBV27 to TRBJ1-2; D gene uncertain. This CDR3 has 14 amino acids. From germline, CDR1 is MNHEY and CDR2 SMNVEV (reference sequence). Trimming took off 0 bases at V and 7 bases at J, with 12 bases between the two ends. This chain's CDR3 is CASSLSGTIGGYTF. In DNA form, the CDR3 reads TGTGCCAGCAGTTTATCGGGCACAATTGGTGGCTACACCTTC.

The chain's CDR3 is CASSSQGWNTEAFF. Written as DNA, the CDR3 is TGTGCCAGCAGTTCACAGGGGTGGAACACTGAAGCTTTCTTT. V usage is TRBV28 and J usage is TRBJ1-1; TRBD1 matches 7 bases. With V trimmed by 4 bases and J by 1 base, 3 bases remained unmatched. Germline-derived CDR1 and CDR2 are MDHEN and SYDVKM. The CDR3 length is 14 residues.

J is TRBJ1-2 and V is TRBV15; possible D gene TRBD1, 5 bases. Trimming left V 0 bases short and J 8 bases short, with 13 bases between. This CDR3 contains 14 residues. Germline V lookup: CDR1 LNHNV, CDR2 YYDKDF (reference sequence). CDR3 amino acids: CATSRDRQGWGYTF. The CDR3 region has the DNA TGTGCCACCAGCAGAGATCGTCAGGGTTGGGGCTACACCTTC.

This clone has just one count. The gene calls are TRBV6-5 and TRBJ2-7, with TRBD2 matching over 8 bases. The CDR3 has 16 amino acids. The V gene's germline CDR1 is MNHEY and CDR2 SVGAGI. After removal of 2 bases from V and 4 bases from J, the junction contained 10 bases not matched to a gene. The CDR3 loop is CASSYNPREAGYEQYF. In DNA form, the CDR3 reads TGTGCCAGCAGTTACAATCCGCGGGAGGCAGGGTACGAGCAGTACTTC.

This chain connects TRBV10-3 to TRBJ1-5; D call uncertain. CDR1 and CDR2 (germline): ENHRY, SYGVKD. Trimming cost V 8 bases and J 5 bases, with 13 bases left between them. The CDR3 extends over 13 amino acids. CDR3 nucleotide sequence: TGTGCCATCTCGGGCGCGGAGGATCAGCCCCAGCATTTT. It yields the protein CAISGAEDQPQHF.

A few counts support this clone. This chain links TRBV2 with TRBJ1-4, with no clear D. Germline V gives CDR1 SNHLY, CDR2 FYNNEI. V lost 6 bases, J lost 3 bases, and 11 bases lay in between. The CDR3 contains 14 residues. CDR3 sequence reads: CASRAGVANEKLFF. Written as DNA, the CDR3 is TGTGCCAGCAGGGCGGGAGTGGCTAATGAAAAACTGTTTTTT.